The 19 T cell receptor beta chains given below trace back to one sample, sequenced in a study of B cell selection in AIRE deficiency. Assay used: immunoSEQ multiplex PCR; TCRdb lists only in-frame clones, some missing. The sample has some 20,000 clones, 97% seen once. Sorting defined conventional CD4 T cells as CD4+CD127+. The sample comprised conventional CD4+ T cells sorted from PBMCs. These receptors originate from a human donor with AIRE deficiency.

The chain uses TRBV30 and TRBJ1-4; no clear D. The CDR3 contains 11 residues. V lost 4 bases and J lost 5, with 5 bases in between. Per the germline V gene, CDR1 is GTSNPN and CDR2 is SVGIG (reference sequence). The CDR3 reads CAWNRNEKLFF. The CDR3 DNA reads as TGTGCCTGGAACCGAAATGAAAAACTGTTTTTT. The full variable domain, completed using reference TRBV30 and TRBJ1-4, is SQTIHQWPATLVQPVGSPLSLECTVEGTSNPNLYWYRQAAGRGLQLLFYSVGIGQISSEVPQNLSASRPQDRQFILSSKKLLLSDSGFYLCAWNRNEKLFFGSGTQLSVL.

CDR3 residues: CASSEKGAYYEQYF. The DNA for the CDR3 is TGTGCCAGCAGTGAGAAGGGGGCCTACTACGAGCAGTACTTC. The chain recombines TRBV25-1 with TRBJ2-7, with 7 bases aligning to TRBD1. V lost 3 bases, J lost 3 bases, and 5 bases stayed unmatched. The CDR3 sequence is 14 residues long. From germline, CDR1 is MGHDK and CDR2 SYGVNS.

CDR3 residues: CASSQFLGLAGNDTQYF. In nucleotides, the CDR3 is TGTGCCAGCAGTCAGTTCCTCGGACTAGCGGGAAATGATACGCAGTATTTT. This chain uses TRBV28 with TRBJ2-3, with 12 bases aligning to TRBD2. The germline V gene has CDR1 MDHEN and CDR2 SYDVKM. Trimming at V came to 5 bases and at J to 6 bases, leaving 12 bases not matched to a gene. The CDR3 is 17 residues long.

The sample holds a few counts of this clone. The chain uses TRBV4-2 and TRBJ2-7; D is undetermined. CDR3 size: 13 residues. The germline V gene encodes CDR1 LGHNA and CDR2 YNFKEQ. Trimming took 0 bases from V and 3 from J, leaving 6 bases between them. The CDR3 is CASSQDQGYEQYF. CDR3 DNA sequence: TGTGCCAGCAGCCAAGATCAAGGCTACGAGCAGTACTTC.

The V gene is TRBV11-2, the J gene TRBJ2-2; D gene ambiguous. Per germline, CDR1 SGHAT and CDR2 FQNNGV. The CDR3 runs 14 residues. V was cut by 5 bases and J by 1 base, with 8 bases left in between. CDR3 loop: CASSPSLNTGELFF. CDR3 nucleotide sequence: TGTGCCAGCAGCCCCTCTTTGAACACCGGGGAGCTGTTTTTT.

V usage is TRBV10-2 and J usage is TRBJ2-7; D is undetermined. Trimming left V 3 bases short and J 3 bases short, with 3 bases between. The CDR3 is 11 residues long. Per germline, CDR1 WSHSY and CDR2 SAAADI. This CDR3 reads CASSEVYEQYF. The CDR3, as DNA: TGCGCCAGCAGTGAAGTCTACGAGCAGTACTTC.

J is TRBJ1-2 and V is TRBV7-9; D remains ambiguous. V was trimmed by 0 bases and J by 5 bases, leaving 4 bases between them. The V gene's germline CDR1 is SEHNR and CDR2 FQNEAQ (reference sequence). CDR3 length: 12 amino acids. This chain's CDR3 is CASSLARYGYTF. The CDR3 DNA follows: TGTGCCAGCAGCTTAGCACGGTATGGCTACACCTTC.

V is TRBV29-1 and J is TRBJ1-1; 11 nucleotides align to TRBD1. V lost 5 bases, J lost 3 bases, and 2 bases stayed unmatched. Germline-derived CDR1 and CDR2 are SQVTM and ANQGSEA. The CDR3 sequence is 13 residues long. CDR3 protein: CSVTGQGDTEAFF. CDR3 nucleotides: TGCAGCGTTACGGGACAGGGGGACACTGAAGCTTTCTTT.

This chain connects TRBV5-1 to TRBJ2-2, with D uncertain. Looked up from germline, CDR1 is SGHRS and CDR2 is YFSETQ. The CDR3 is made up of 14 amino acids. V lost 2 bases and J lost 3, with 8 bases in between. CDR3 in amino acids: CASSFGRDTGELFF. The CDR3 nucleotides are TGCGCCAGCAGCTTTGGCCGCGACACCGGGGAGCTGTTTTTT.

The rearrangement joins TRBV5-1 to TRBJ1-2; D ambiguous. Trimming pared 4 bases from V and 0 bases from J, leaving 7 bases between. From germline, CDR1 is SGHRS and CDR2 YFSETQ. The CDR3 sequence is 13 residues long. In DNA form, the CDR3 reads TGCGCCAGCAGCCCCGACACTAACTATGGCTACACCTTC. It yields the protein CASSPDTNYGYTF.

The V gene is TRBV5-1, the J gene TRBJ1-4; no clear D. V lost 3 bases and J lost 3, with 12 bases in between. This CDR3 spans 15 amino acids. CDR1 is SGHRS, CDR2 YFSETQ, per germline. Here the CDR3 DNA reads TGCGCCAGCAGCTCGAGAACGGTTCCTAATGAAAAACTGTTTTTT. Residues: CASSSRTVPNEKLFF.

The chain carries TRBV7-8 and TRBJ1-2, with TRBD1 matching 9 bases. The CDR3 loop spans 13 amino acids. Germline V gene lookup returns CDR1 SGHVS and CDR2 FQNEAQ. With V trimmed by 4 bases and J by 6 bases, 3 bases remained unmatched. The CDR3 DNA reads TGTGCCAGCAGCTACCGGACAGGGGATGGCTACACCTTC. Protein product: CASSYRTGDGYTF.

The chain carries TRBV28 and TRBJ1-3; no clear D. The CDR3 is 16 residues long. The V gene's germline CDR1 is MDHEN and CDR2 SYDVKM. V was pared by 11 bases and J by 5 bases, with 25 bases between. The chain's CDR3 is CAVIVSGGTGRNTIYF. The DNA for the CDR3 is TGTGCCGTTATAGTCTCCGGAGGAACTGGTAGAAACACCATATATTTT.

The rearrangement links TRBV19 to TRBJ2-7, with D possibly being TRBD2 (6 bases). This CDR3 is built from 11 residues. Trimming removed 3 bases from V and 7 bases from J, with 7 bases in between. CDR1 is LNHDA, CDR2 SQIVND, per germline (reference sequence). The CDR3 DNA reads as TGTGCCAGTAGTATCGCGGGGGAGCAGTACTTC. It specifies CASSIAGEQYF.

The chain employs TRBV6-1 and TRBJ1-5; no clear D gene. The V end lost 10 bases, the J end lost 5 bases, and 15 bases lay between the germline ends. The CDR3 has 13 amino acids. Germline CDR1 and CDR2: MNHNS and SASEGT. CDR3 sequence: CATQTAGDQPQHF. CDR3 nucleotide sequence: TGTGCCACCCAAACGGCCGGGGATCAGCCCCAGCATTTT.

The chain has TRBV7-3 and TRBJ2-1; no clear D. Trimming left V 6 bases short and J 5 bases short, with 14 bases between. CDR1 and CDR2 (germline): SGHTA, FQGTGA. The CDR3 spans 14 residues. The CDR3 region has the DNA TGTGCCAGCAGTCCCGATTCGAGCGACAATGAGCAGTTCTTC. Protein: CASSPDSSDNEQFF.

A word on this clone: One junction end does not reproduce the germline sequence, and a read error may be involved. This sequence joins TRBV10-3 and TRBJ2-7, with 10 bases matching TRBD2. Germline CDR1 is ENHRY and CDR2 is SYGVKD. The CDR3 contains 12 residues. The CDR3 nucleotides read TGTGCCATCAGTGAGTCCCGGACTAGCGGAAACTTC. The encoded protein is CAISESRTSGNF.

The chain is built from TRBV7-2 and TRBJ2-1; no clear D. Per germline, CDR1 SGHTA and CDR2 FQGNSA. The CDR3 has 14 amino acids. The germline V and J ends were trimmed by 1 base and 10 bases, with 14 bases remaining between them. CDR3 DNA: TGTGCCAGCAGCTTAGATACGAAGAGGCGGGAGCAGTTCTTC. Residues: CASSLDTKRREQFF.

The rearrangement uses TRBV7-9 and TRBJ2-3, with D unresolved. The CDR3 runs 12 residues. The germline V gene encodes CDR1 SEHNR and CDR2 FQNEAQ (reference sequence). V was trimmed by 3 bases and J by 5 bases, leaving 6 bases between them. The CDR3 here is CASSLLVDTQYF. The CDR3 DNA sequence: TGTGCCAGCAGCTTGCTCGTAGATACGCAGTATTTT.